This T cell receptor (beta chain) was captured by sequencing in a study of T-cell reconstitution after alpha-beta-depleted transplantation in children. The CDR3 has 15 amino acids. Germline values: CDR1 SGHVS, CDR2 FQNEAQ. With 6 bases removed from V and 0 bases from J, the gap between germline ends came to 14 bases. Unique molecular identifiers were incorporated into the prepared TCRbeta library. TCRdb used MiXCR to reprocess the PCR reads, holding one entry per CDR3 protein. The sample shows roughly 120,000 distinct CDR3 sequences, 10% of them seen only once. On this clonotype itself: Its antigen is currently unknown.

Study observations and caveats: Surviving thymic progenitors and recipient T cells were the source of high TCRbeta diversity at day 60 in some patients. At the one-year point after transplant, T-cell counts and TCRbeta diversity were found to come mostly from T cells that had been newly produced. Expanded graft clones numbering several hundred reportedly gave rise to alpha-beta T cells about two months after transplant.

This material consisted of PBMCs, taken before TCRalphabeta/CD19-depleted stem cell transplant. The TCR was taken from a boy aged 2 to 10 with acute lymphoblastic leukemia, due to receive a stem cell transplant. The J gene is TRBJ1-1, the V gene TRBV7-8; D unclear. CDR3 bases: TGTGCCAGCAGGGTCGGGCAGGTGTTGAACACTGAAGCTTTCTTT. The encoded protein is CASRVGQVLNTEAFF.